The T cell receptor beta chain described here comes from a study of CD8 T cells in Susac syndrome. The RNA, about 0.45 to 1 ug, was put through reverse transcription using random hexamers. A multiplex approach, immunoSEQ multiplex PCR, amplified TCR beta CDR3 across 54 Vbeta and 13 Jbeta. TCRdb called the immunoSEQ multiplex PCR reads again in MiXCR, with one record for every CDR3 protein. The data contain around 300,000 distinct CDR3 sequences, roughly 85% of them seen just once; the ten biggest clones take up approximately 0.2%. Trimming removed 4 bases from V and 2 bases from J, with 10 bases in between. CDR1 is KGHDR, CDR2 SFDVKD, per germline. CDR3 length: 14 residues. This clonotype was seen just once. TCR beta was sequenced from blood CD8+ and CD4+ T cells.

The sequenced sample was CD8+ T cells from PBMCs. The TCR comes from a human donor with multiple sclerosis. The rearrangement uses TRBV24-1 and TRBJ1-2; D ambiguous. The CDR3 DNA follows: TGTGCCACCAGTGACCTCCACTTGAACTATGGCTACACCTTC. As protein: CATSDLHLNYGYTF.